The rows below give T cell receptor beta chains drawn from one sample of a study of cytomegalovirus exposure and HLA in healthy donors. Assay used: immunoSEQ multiplex PCR; TCRdb lists only in-frame clones, some missing. This listing includes 100,000 to 150,000 clones. Sequenced material: PBMCs. The receptors were gathered from a man aged 35-49 years in good health and CMV-seronegative. Both conserved end residues are part of each CDR3. Each record gives: CDR3 protein, CDR3 DNA, J gene, D gene, V gene. The D gene is left open where the match is weak.

CASSLGAGMNQPQHF,TGTGCCAGCAGCTTAGGGGCAGGGATGAATCAGCCCCAGCATTTT,TRBJ1-5,NA,TRBV5-8
CASRVQETQYF,TGTGCCAGCCGCGTACAAGAGACCCAGTACTTC,TRBJ2-5,NA,TRBV6-5
CASSLGQSFNTLHF,TGTGCCAGCAGCTTGGGACAGTCCTTTAATACCCTCCACTTT,TRBJ1-6,NA,TRBV5-4
CASSLGGTGRYEQYF,TGTGCCAGCAGCTTGGGCGGGACAGGACGGTACGAGCAGTACTTC,TRBJ2-7,TRBD1,TRBV5-6
CASSPGQVPPGELFF,TGCGCCAGCAGCCCGGGACAGGTTCCCCCCGGGGAGCTGTTTTTT,TRBJ2-2,TRBD1,TRBV5-1
CASSRRGETQYF,TGTGCCAGCAGTCGCCGGGGGGAGACCCAGTACTTC,TRBJ2-5,NA,TRBV6-5
CASSLGSGSMDTQYF,TGTGCCAGCAGCTTGGGTAGCGGGAGTATGGATACGCAGTATTTT,TRBJ2-3,TRBD2,TRBV5-4
CATLNDVYPSYGYTF,TGTGCCACCCTTAATGACGTGTACCCTAGCTATGGCTACACCTTC,TRBJ1-2,NA,TRBV19
CATSREGGSGSYNEQFF,TGTGCCACCAGCAGAGAGGGGGGATCGGGCTCCTACAATGAGCAGTTCTTC,TRBJ2-1,NA,TRBV15
CASSLSGTREQFF,TGTGCCAGCAGCCTAAGCGGTACCCGGGAGCAGTTCTTC,TRBJ2-1,NA,TRBV7-3
CASMSSGWGGELFF,TGTGCCAGCATGTCTAGCGGGTGGGGCGGGGAGCTGTTTTTT,TRBJ2-2,TRBD2,TRBV6-1
CASSQRQGYEQYF,TGCGCCAGCAGCCAAAGACAGGGCTACGAGCAGTACTTC,TRBJ2-7,TRBD1,TRBV4-1
CASSLAGVKAGNPF,TGTGCCAGCAGCTTGGCGGGCGTCAAGGCGGGAAACCCCTTC,TRBJ2-7,NA,TRBV5-4
CAWRVQGAHGYTF,TGTGCCTGGAGGGTACAGGGGGCACATGGCTACACCTTC,TRBJ1-2,TRBD1,TRBV30
CASGRVGGQSYTF,TGTGCCAGCGGGAGAGTTGGCGGACAGAGCTACACCTTC,TRBJ1-2,NA,TRBV6-5
CASTYTAGGSYEQYF,TGTGCCAGCACCTACACGGCGGGTGGGTCCTACGAGCAGTACTTC,TRBJ2-7,NA,TRBV7-2
CASSLDGPGRIAAEAFF,TGTGCCAGCAGCTTGGACGGGCCAGGGAGGATAGCTGCTGAAGCTTTCTTT,TRBJ1-1,NA,TRBV5-4
CASSTHDRERNGYTF,TGTGCCAGTAGTACCCACGACAGGGAGCGAAATGGCTACACCTTC,TRBJ1-2,TRBD1,TRBV19
CASSERQEVYEKLFF,TGTGCCAGCAGTGAACGACAGGAGGTGTATGAAAAACTGTTTTTT,TRBJ1-4,NA,TRBV25-1
CASSRRGFQETQYF,TGTGCCAGCAGCCGGCGGGGTTTCCAAGAGACCCAGTACTTC,TRBJ2-5,NA,TRBV5-4
CASSFGGVDTEAFF,TGTGCCAGCAGCTTCGGAGGGGTGGACACTGAAGCTTTCTTT,TRBJ1-1,NA,TRBV11-3
CASSEAGVVEQYF,TGCGCCAGCAGTGAGGCAGGGGTTGTGGAGCAGTACTTC,TRBJ2-5,NA,TRBV10-1
CASNFFFDQPQHF,TGTGCCAGCAACTTCTTCTTCGATCAGCCCCAGCATTTT,TRBJ1-5,NA,TRBV7-2
CASSDRGGSVAETQYF,TGTGCCAGCAGTGATCGAGGCGGGAGCGTTGCGGAGACCCAGTACTTC,TRBJ2-5,TRBD2,TRBV6-1
CASSEYRTTHTGELFF,TGTGCCAGCAGTGAATACAGGACTACTCACACCGGGGAGCTGTTTTTT,TRBJ2-2,NA,TRBV25-1
CASSFTVFGTGGTPEAFF,TGCGCCAGCAGCTTCACAGTCTTCGGGACAGGGGGCACCCCTGAAGCTTTCTTT,TRBJ1-1,TRBD1,TRBV5-1
CASSPWLVAGGTGELFF,TGCGCCAGCAGCCCCTGGCTAGTAGCGGGCGGCACCGGGGAGCTGTTTTTT,TRBJ2-2,TRBD2,TRBV5-1
CASSPGVSDGYTF,TGTGCCAGCTCCCCGGGGGTTAGCGATGGCTACACCTTC,TRBJ1-2,NA,TRBV18
CASSLGTSIEQFF,TGCGCCAGCAGCCTGGGGACTAGCATTGAGCAGTTCTTC,TRBJ2-1,TRBD2,TRBV5-1
CASSDTGRADGGELFF,TGTGCCAGCAGTGACACCGGGAGGGCCGATGGCGGGGAGCTGTTTTTT,TRBJ2-2,TRBD2,TRBV6-4
CASSLRGPNEKLFF,TGTGCCAGCAGCTTACGGGGTCCTAATGAAAAACTGTTTTTT,TRBJ1-4,NA,TRBV7-2
CASSGKPGLDEQYF,TGTGCCAGCAGCGGGAAGCCGGGACTAGACGAGCAGTACTTC,TRBJ2-7,TRBD2,TRBV5-4
CASSPEWETQYF,TGTGCCAGCAGCCCTGAGTGGGAGACCCAGTACTTC,TRBJ2-5,NA,TRBV7-6
CASSFSGPGEETQYF,TGTGCCAGCAGCTTTTCTGGTCCGGGAGAAGAGACCCAGTACTTC,TRBJ2-5,NA,TRBV5-6
CATLGGGDEKLFF,TGTGCCACCCTTGGGGGGGGCGATGAAAAACTGTTTTTT,TRBJ1-4,NA,TRBV28
CASSLERGTGGEQYF,TGCGCCAGCAGCTTGGAGAGGGGGACAGGGGGCGAGCAGTACTTC,TRBJ2-7,TRBD1,TRBV5-1
CATSGSWLDEQFF,TGTGCCACTAGCGGGAGTTGGCTTGATGAGCAGTTCTTC,TRBJ2-1,TRBD2,TRBV2
CASSSDHGGTYNEQFF,TGTGCCAGCAGCTCCGACCATGGGGGCACCTACAATGAGCAGTTCTTC,TRBJ2-1,NA,TRBV6-8
CASSLNEENYGYTF,TGTGCCAGCAGCTTAAATGAAGAGAACTATGGCTACACCTTC,TRBJ1-2,NA,TRBV7-9
CASGLGTSGTNEQFF,TGTGCTAGTGGTTTGGGAACTAGCGGGACGAATGAGCAGTTCTTC,TRBJ2-1,TRBD2,TRBV12-5